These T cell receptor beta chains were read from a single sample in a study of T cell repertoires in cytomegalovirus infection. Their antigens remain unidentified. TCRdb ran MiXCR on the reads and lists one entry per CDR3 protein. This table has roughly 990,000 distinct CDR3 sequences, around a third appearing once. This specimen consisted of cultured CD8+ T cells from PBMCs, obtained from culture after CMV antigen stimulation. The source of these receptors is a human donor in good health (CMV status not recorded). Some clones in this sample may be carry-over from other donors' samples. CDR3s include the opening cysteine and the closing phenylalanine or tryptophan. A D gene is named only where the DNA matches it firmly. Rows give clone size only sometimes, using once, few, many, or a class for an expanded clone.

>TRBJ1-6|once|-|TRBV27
CASGEYNSPLHF
TGTGCCAGCGGAGAATATAATTCACCCCTCCACTTT
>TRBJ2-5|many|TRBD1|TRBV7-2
CASSVDRGQRETQYF
TGTGCCAGCAGCGTAGACAGGGGGCAGAGAGAGACCCAGTACTTC
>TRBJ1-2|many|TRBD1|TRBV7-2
CASSPDYTGGDGYTF
TGTGCCAGCAGCCCCGACTATACAGGGGGCGACGGCTACACCTTC
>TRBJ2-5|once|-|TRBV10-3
CVISESWAGSQETQYF
TGTGTCATCAGTGAGTCCTGGGCAGGGAGTCAAGAGACCCAGTACTTC
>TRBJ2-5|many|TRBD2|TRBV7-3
CASSLRDTSGGTYLAQETQYF
TGTGCCAGCAGCTTAAGGGATACTAGCGGGGGGACCTATTTAGCCCAAGAGACCCAGTACTTC
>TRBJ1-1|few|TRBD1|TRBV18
CASSPDRDAFF
TGTGCCAGCTCACCTGACAGGGATGCTTTCTTT
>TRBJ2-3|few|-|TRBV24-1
CATSDFGVQLGDTQYF
TGTGCCACCAGTGATTTTGGAGTCCAATTGGGAGATACGCAGTATTTT
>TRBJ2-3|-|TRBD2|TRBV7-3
CASSLSMRGANTDTQYF
TGTGCCAGCAGCTTAAGTATGCGGGGGGCCAACACAGATACGCAGTATTTT
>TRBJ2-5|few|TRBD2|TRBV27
CASSLSRDYGTILGTQYF
TGTGCCAGCAGTTTATCCCGGGACTACGGGACTATCTTGGGGACCCAGTACTTC
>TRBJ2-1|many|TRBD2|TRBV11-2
CASSFYLAGGYEQFF
TGTGCCAGCAGCTTCTATTTAGCGGGGGGGTATGAGCAGTTCTTC
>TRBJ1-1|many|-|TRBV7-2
CASSFAQGGLDTEAFF
TGTGCCAGCAGCTTTGCCCAGGGTGGGCTTGACACTGAAGCTTTCTTT
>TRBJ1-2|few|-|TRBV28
CASSLTGLLNYGYTF
TGTGCCAGCAGTTTAACAGGGTTGTTGAACTATGGCTACACCTTC
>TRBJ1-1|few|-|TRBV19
CASSTARPFLWWAFF
TGTGCCAGTAGTACCGCAAGGCCCTTTCTATGGTGGGCTTTCTTT
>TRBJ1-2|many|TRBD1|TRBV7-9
CASSQGTATRDYTF
TGTGCCAGCAGCCAAGGGACAGCAACTCGAGACTACACCTTC
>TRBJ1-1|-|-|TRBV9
CASSVEEGMNTEAFF
TGTGCCAGCAGCGTAGAGGAGGGCATGAACACTGAAGCTTTCTTT
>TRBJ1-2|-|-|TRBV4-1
CTSSQDKGSYGYTF
TGCACCAGCAGCCAAGATAAGGGCAGCTATGGCTACACCTTC
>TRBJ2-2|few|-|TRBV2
CASGTSPLRPNTGELFF
TGTGCCAGTGGGACTTCACCCCTCCGCCCGAACACCGGGGAGCTGTTTTTT
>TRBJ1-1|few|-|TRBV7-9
CASSPPDGFEAFF
TGTGCCAGCAGCCCCCCGGACGGATTCGAAGCTTTCTTT
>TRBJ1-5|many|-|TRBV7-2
CASSWEARGANQPQHF
TGTGCCAGCAGCTGGGAGGCTCGAGGGGCCAATCAGCCCCAGCATTTT
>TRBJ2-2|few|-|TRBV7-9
CASSGYGQNTGELFF
TGTGCCAGCAGCGGGTACGGACAGAACACCGGGGAGCTGTTTTTT
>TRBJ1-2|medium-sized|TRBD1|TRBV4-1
CASSRPGQFYGYTF
TGCGCCAGCAGCCGGCCGGGACAGTTCTATGGCTACACCTTC
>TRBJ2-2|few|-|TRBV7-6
CASETAGELFF
TGTGCCAGTGAGACAGCCGGGGAGCTGTTTTTT
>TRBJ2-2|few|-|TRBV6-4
CASSDEGTGELFF
TGTGCCAGCAGTGACGAAGGAACCGGGGAGCTGTTTTTT
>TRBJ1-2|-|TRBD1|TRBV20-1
CSASDRAAGYTF
TGCAGTGCTAGCGACAGGGCCGCTGGCTACACCTTC
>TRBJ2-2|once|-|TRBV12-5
CASGLSGGGPGELFF
TGTGCTAGTGGTTTGTCTGGGGGCGGGCCCGGGGAGCTGTTTTTT
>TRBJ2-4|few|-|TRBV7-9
CASRGDIPPGDIQYF
TGTGCCAGCAGAGGGGACATTCCCCCGGGGGACATTCAGTACTTC
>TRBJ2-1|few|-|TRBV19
CASSESPGFPNEQFF
TGTGCCAGTAGTGAAAGCCCAGGGTTCCCCAATGAGCAGTTCTTC
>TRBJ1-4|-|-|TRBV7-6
CSSSPPGRINEKLFF
TGTTCCAGCAGCCCCCCGGGCAGGATTAATGAAAAACTGTTTTTT
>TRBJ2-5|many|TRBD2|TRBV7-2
CASSLGEGQETQYF
TGTGCCAGCAGCTTAGGGGAGGGGCAAGAGACCCAGTACTTC
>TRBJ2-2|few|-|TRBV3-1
CASSQDLVGEDSNTGELFF
TGTGCCAGCAGCCAAGATTTGGTGGGGGAGGATTCGAACACCGGGGAGCTGTTTTTT
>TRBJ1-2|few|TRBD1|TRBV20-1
CSARNRGREDGYTF
TGCAGTGCTAGAAACAGGGGGAGAGAGGATGGCTACACCTTC
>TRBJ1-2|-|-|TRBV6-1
CASSEIRDGPILGYTF
TGTGCCAGCAGTGAAATCCGGGACGGCCCTATCCTGGGCTACACCTTC
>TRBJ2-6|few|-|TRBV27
CASSAGTVGAGANVLTF
TGTGCCAGCAGTGCGGGGACAGTGGGCGCTGGGGCCAACGTCCTGACTTTC
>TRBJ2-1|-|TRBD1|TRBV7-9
CAQGQGPRSYNEQFF
TGTGCCCAGGGACAGGGGCCTAGGTCCTACAATGAGCAGTTCTTC
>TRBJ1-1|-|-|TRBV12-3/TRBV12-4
CASSSPGPGWGEAFF
TGTGCCAGCAGTAGCCCGGGCCCCGGGTGGGGTGAAGCTTTCTTT
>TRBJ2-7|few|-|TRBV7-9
CASTGGRTYEQYF
TGTGCCAGCACTGGGGGGCGGACCTACGAGCAGTACTTC
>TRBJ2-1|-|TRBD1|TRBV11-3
CASSTYRGIGTNEQFF
TGTGCCAGCAGCACGTACAGGGGAATAGGCACCAATGAGCAGTTCTTC
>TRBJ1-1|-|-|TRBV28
CASRFLGPNTEAFF
TGTGCCAGCCGCTTTTTGGGGCCGAACACTGAAGCTTTCTTT
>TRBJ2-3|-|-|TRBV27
CASSASRDSRYF
TGTGCCAGCAGTGCCTCCCGCGACAGCCGGTATTTT
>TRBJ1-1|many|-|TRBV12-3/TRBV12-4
CASSSSGNTEAFF
TGTGCCAGCAGCTCCTCGGGGAACACTGAAGCTTTCTTT
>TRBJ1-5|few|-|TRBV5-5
CASSSGGIQPQHF
TGTGCCAGCAGCAGTGGGGGCATTCAGCCCCAGCATTTT
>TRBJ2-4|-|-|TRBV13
CASSLGLGSKNIQYF
TGTGCCAGCAGCTTAGGCCTTGGGAGCAAAAACATTCAGTACTTC
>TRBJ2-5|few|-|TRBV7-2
CASSQGRRSEETQYF
TGTGCCAGCAGCCAAGGTCGTAGGAGTGAGGAGACCCAGTACTTC
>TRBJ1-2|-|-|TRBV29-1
CSVRNRALYGYTF
TGCAGCGTTCGGAACCGGGCGCTCTATGGCTACACCTTC
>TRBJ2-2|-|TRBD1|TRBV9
CASSGGTGGWGELFF
TGTGCCAGCAGCGGAGGGACAGGGGGCTGGGGGGAGCTGTTTTTT
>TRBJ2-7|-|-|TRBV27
CASSQDSASYEQYF
TGTGCCAGCAGCCAAGACAGCGCTTCCTACGAGCAGTACTTC
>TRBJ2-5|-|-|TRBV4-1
CASSMQGGLETQYF
TGCGCCAGCAGCATGCAAGGGGGATTAGAGACCCAGTACTTC